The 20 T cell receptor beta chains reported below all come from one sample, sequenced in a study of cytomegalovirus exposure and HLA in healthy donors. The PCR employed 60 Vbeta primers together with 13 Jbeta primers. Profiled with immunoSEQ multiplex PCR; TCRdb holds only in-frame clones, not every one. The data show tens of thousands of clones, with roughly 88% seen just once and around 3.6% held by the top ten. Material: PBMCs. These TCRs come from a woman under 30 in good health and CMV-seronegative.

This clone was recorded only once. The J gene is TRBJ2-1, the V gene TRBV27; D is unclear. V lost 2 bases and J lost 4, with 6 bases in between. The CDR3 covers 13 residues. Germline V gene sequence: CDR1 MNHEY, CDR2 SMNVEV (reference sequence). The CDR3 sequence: CASSLPGYNEQFF. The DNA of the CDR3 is TGTGCCAGCAGTTTACCAGGTTACAATGAGCAGTTCTTC.

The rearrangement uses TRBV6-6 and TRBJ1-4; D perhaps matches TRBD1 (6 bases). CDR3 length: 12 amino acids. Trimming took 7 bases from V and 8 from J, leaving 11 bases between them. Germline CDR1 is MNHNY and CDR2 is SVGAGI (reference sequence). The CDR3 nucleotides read TGTGCCAGCACCAAGGACAGCGAAAAACTGTTTTTT. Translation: CASTKDSEKLFF.

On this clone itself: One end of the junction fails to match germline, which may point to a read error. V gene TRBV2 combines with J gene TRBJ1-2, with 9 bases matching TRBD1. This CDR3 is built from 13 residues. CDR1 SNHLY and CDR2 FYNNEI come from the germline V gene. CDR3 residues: CASRMGQGGGYPF. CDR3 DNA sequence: TGTGCCAGCAGGATGGGACAGGGTGGTGGCTACCCCTTC.

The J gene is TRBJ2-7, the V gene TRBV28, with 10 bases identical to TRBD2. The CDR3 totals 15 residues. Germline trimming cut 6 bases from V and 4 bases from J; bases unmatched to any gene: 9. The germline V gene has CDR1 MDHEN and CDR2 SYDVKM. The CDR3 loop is CASRESGREPYEQYF. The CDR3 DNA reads TGTGCCAGCAGAGAGAGCGGGAGGGAACCTTACGAGCAGTACTTC.

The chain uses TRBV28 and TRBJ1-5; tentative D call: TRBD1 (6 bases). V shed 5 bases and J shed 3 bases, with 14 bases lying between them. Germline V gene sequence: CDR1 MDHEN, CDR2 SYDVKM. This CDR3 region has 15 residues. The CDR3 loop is CASSPPTGPNQPQHF. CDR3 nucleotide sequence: TGTGCCAGCAGTCCCCCGACAGGCCCCAATCAGCCCCAGCATTTT.

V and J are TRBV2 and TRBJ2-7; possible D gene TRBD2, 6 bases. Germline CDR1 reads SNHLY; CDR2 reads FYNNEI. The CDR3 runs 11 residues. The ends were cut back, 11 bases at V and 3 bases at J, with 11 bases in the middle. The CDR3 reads CAAGRGYEQYF. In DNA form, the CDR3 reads TGTGCCGCGGGGCGGGGCTACGAGCAGTACTTC.

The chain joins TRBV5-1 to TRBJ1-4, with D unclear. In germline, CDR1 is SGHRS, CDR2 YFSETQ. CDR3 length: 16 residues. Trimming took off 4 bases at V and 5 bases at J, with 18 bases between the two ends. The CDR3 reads CASSPKIDGVNEKLFF. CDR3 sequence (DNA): TGCGCCAGCAGCCCTAAAATCGACGGAGTCAATGAAAAACTGTTTTTT. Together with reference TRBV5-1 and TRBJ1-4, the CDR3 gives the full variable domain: KAGVTQTPRYLIKTRGQQVTLSCSPISGHRSVSWYQQTPGQGLQFLFEYFSETQRNKGNFPGRFSGRQFSNSRSEMNVSTLELGDSALYLCASSPKIDGVNEKLFFGSGTQLSVL.

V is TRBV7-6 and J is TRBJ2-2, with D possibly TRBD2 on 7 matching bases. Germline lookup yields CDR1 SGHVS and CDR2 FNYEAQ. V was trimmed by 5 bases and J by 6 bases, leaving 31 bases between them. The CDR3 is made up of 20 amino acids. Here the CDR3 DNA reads TGTGCCAGCAGCACTACACGTGGGGGGGCCCACGAACAAGTCTCCGGGGAGCTGTTTTTT. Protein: CASSTTRGGAHEQVSGELFF.

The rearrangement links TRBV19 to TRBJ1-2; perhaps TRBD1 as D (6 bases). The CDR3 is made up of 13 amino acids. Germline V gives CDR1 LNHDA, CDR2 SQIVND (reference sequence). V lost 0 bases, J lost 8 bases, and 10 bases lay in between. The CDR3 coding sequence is TGTGCCAGTAGTATAGATCTCAGGGGAGGCTACACCTTC. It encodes CASSIDLRGGYTF.

CDR3: CASSVGGTGGSPQHF. The CDR3 coding sequence is TGTGCCAGCAGCGTAGGCGGGACAGGGGGCTCGCCCCAGCATTTT. The chain is built from TRBV9 and TRBJ1-5; 12 bases fit TRBD1. The CDR3 has 15 residues. The germline gives CDR1 SGDLS, CDR2 YYNGEE. V shed 0 bases, J shed 9 bases, and the junction held 4 bases outside the gene matches.

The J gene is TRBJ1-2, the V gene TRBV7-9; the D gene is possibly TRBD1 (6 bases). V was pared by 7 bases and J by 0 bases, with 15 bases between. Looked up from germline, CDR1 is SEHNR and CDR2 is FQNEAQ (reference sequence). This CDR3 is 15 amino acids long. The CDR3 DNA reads TGTGCCAGCATCCGAGGGGACATCGCTAACTATGGCTACACCTTC. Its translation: CASIRGDIANYGYTF.

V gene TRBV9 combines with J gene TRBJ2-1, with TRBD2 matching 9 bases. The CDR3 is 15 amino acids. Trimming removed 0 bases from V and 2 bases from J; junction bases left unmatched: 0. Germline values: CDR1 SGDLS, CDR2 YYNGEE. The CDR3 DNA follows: TGTGCCAGCAGCGTAGGCGGGAGGGCCTACAATGAGCAGTTCTTC. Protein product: CASSVGGRAYNEQFF.

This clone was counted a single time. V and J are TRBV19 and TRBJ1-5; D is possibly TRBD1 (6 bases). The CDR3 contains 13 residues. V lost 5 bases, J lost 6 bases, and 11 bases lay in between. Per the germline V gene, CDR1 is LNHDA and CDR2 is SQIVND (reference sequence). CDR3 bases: TGTGCCAGTAGTTCTACAGGGTTTCAGCCCCAGCATTTT. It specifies CASSSTGFQPQHF.

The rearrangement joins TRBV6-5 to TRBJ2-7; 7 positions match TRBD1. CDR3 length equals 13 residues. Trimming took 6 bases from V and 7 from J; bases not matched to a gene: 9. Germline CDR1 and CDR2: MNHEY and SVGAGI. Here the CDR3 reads CASRTGQRGEQYF. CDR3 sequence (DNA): TGTGCCAGCAGAACGGGACAGCGAGGGGAGCAGTACTTC.

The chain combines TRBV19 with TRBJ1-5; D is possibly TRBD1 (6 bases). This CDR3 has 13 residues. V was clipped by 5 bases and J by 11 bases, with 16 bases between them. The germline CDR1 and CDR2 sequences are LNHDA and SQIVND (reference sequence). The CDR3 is CASSDTGLGAQHF. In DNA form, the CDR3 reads TGTGCCAGTAGTGACACAGGGTTAGGGGCCCAGCATTTT.

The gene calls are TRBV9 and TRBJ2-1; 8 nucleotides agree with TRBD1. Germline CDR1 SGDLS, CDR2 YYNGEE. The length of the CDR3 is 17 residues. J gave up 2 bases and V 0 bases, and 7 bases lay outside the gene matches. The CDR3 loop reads CASSVDGDRKAYNEQFF. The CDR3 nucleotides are TGTGCCAGCAGCGTAGATGGGGACAGGAAGGCCTACAATGAGCAGTTCTTC.

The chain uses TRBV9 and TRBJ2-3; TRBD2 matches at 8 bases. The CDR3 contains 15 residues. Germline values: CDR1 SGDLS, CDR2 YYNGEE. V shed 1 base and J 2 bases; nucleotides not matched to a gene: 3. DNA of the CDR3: TGTGCCAGCAGCGTAAGCGGGAGTGACACAGATACGCAGTATTTT. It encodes CASSVSGSDTDTQYF.

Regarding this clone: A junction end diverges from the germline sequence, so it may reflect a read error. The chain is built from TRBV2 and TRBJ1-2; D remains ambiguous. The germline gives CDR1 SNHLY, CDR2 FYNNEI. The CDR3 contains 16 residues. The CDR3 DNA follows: TGTGCCAGCAGTGCGGTCAGCTCCTCAGGAGGCTATGGCTACCCCTTC. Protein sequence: CASSAVSSSGGYGYPF.

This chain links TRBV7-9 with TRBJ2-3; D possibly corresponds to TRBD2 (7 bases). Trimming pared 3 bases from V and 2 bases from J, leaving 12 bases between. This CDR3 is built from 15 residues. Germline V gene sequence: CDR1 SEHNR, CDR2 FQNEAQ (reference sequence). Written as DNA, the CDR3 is TGTGCCAGCAGCTTCGGGGGGCCCCACACAGATACGCAGTATTTT. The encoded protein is CASSFGGPHTDTQYF.

CDR3 residues: CASSLAPTGSGPYEQYF. DNA of the CDR3: TGTGCCAGCAGCTTAGCCCCAACAGGGTCGGGGCCCTACGAGCAGTACTTC. The chain links TRBV7-7 to TRBJ2-7; D perhaps matches TRBD1 (6 bases). Per the germline V gene, CDR1 is SSHAT and CDR2 is FNYEAQ (reference sequence). V gave up 0 bases and J gave up 2 bases, with 17 bases separating them. The CDR3 extends over 17 amino acids.